These 15 T cell receptor beta chains originate from one sample sequenced in a study of blood T cells in healthy people across ages. Sample-barcoded 5' priming and a J-beta primer mix drove a second PCR of roughly 7 to 11 cycles. TCRdb recomputed calls from the 5' RACE reads with MiXCR, one row per CDR3 protein. Of about 680,000 distinct CDR3 sequences listed, more than 40% are singletons. The specimen sequenced was blood. These receptors came from a woman aged 55-70 years in good health.

There are a few counts of this clonotype. The chain employs TRBV6-6 and TRBJ2-1, with TRBD2 identical over 10 bases. The germline V gene encodes CDR1 MNHNY and CDR2 SVGAGI (reference sequence). The CDR3 spans 15 residues. V trimming: 4 bases; J trimming: 9 bases; junction bases outside the gene matches: 9. The CDR3 loop is CASSWATSGSSEQFF. The CDR3 DNA reads TGTGCCAGCAGTTGGGCGACTAGCGGGTCCAGTGAGCAGTTCTTC.

The chain carries TRBV29-1 and TRBJ2-1; 8 bases agree with TRBD2. Germline-derived CDR1 and CDR2 are SQVTM and ANQGSEA. This CDR3 has 14 residues. Losses at the gene ends were 7 bases for V and 9 bases for J; bases not matched to a gene: 14. The CDR3, as DNA: TGCAGCGCTTTCGGGAGGGGGTTTGTCGGTGAGCAGTTCTTC. It translates to CSAFGRGFVGEQFF.

V gene TRBV2 combines with J gene TRBJ1-2; D unresolved. Between the trimmed V and J ends, which lost 6 bases and 0 bases, there was a span of 11 bases. The germline V gene encodes CDR1 SNHLY and CDR2 FYNNEI. There are 14 residues in the CDR3. CDR3 amino acids: CASSLVDSNYGYTF. In DNA form, the CDR3 reads TGTGCCAGCAGCTTGGTGGATTCTAACTATGGCTACACCTTC.

The sample holds a few counts of this clonotype. This rearrangement joins TRBV18 to TRBJ2-5, with D hard to call. The CDR3 is 13 residues long. The V end was cut by 6 bases, the J end by 3 bases, with 11 bases between. The germline V gene has CDR1 KGHSH and CDR2 LQKENI. The CDR3 protein is CASSFSAEETQYF. The CDR3 nucleotides are TGTGCCAGCTCCTTCTCGGCAGAAGAGACCCAGTACTTC. The whole variable domain, filled in from reference TRBV18 and TRBJ2-5, reads NAGVMQNPRHLVRRRGQEARLRCSPMKGHSHVYWYRQLPEEGLKFMVYLQKENIIDESGMPKERFSAEFPKEGPSILRIQQVVRGDSAAYFCASSFSAEETQYFGPGTRLLVL.

Only a few counts were recorded for this clonotype. The rearrangement joins TRBV2 to TRBJ2-5; maybe TRBD1 (6 bases). Germline V gives CDR1 SNHLY, CDR2 FYNNEI. This CDR3 has 15 amino acids. V lost 2 bases and J lost 0, with 10 bases in between. Here the CDR3 DNA reads TGTGCCAGCAGTGAAAGGGGGTCAAACCAAGAGACCCAGTACTTC. This gives the protein CASSERGSNQETQYF.

The chain joins TRBV18 to TRBJ1-1; D gene unclear. This CDR3 contains 15 residues. Deletions cut 2 bases from V and 1 base from J, with 11 bases between. From germline, CDR1 is KGHSH and CDR2 LQKENI. CDR3 residues: CASSPSRATNTEAFF. The CDR3 DNA is TGTGCCAGCTCACCAAGTAGGGCGACGAACACTGAAGCTTTCTTT.

The chain joins TRBV27 to TRBJ2-5; possible D gene TRBD2, 6 bases. V lost 2 bases, J lost 1 base, and 14 bases lay in between. Germline CDR1 MNHEY, CDR2 SMNVEV (reference sequence). This CDR3 is built from 16 residues. The CDR3 loop is CASSLGGSSGQETQYF. The CDR3 DNA is TGTGCCAGCAGTTTAGGGGGGTCAAGCGGCCAAGAGACCCAGTACTTC.

The chain employs TRBV20-1 and TRBJ1-2; D not resolved. The CDR3 runs to 13 residues. Trimming shortened V by 0 bases and J by 0 bases, and 5 bases separated the two germline ends. From germline, CDR1 is DFQATT and CDR2 SNEGSKA (reference sequence). CDR3 in amino acids: CSARDGTNYGYTF. As DNA, the CDR3 is TGCAGTGCTAGAGATGGGACTAACTATGGCTACACCTTC.

V gene TRBV3-1 combines with J gene TRBJ2-5, with TRBD1 identical over 7 bases. The length of the CDR3 is 13 residues. V trimming: 4 bases; J trimming: 11 bases; junction bases outside the gene matches: 10. Germline CDR1 LGHDT, CDR2 YNNKEL (reference sequence). The CDR3 DNA reads TGTGCCAGCAGCCCCCGGGACAGTGGTGGGCAGTACTTC. The encoded protein is CASSPRDSGGQYF.

This clonotype was picked up a small number of times. The gene calls are TRBV7-2 and TRBJ2-7; TRBD2 is a possible D gene (6 bases). This CDR3 comprises 16 residues. From germline, CDR1 is SGHTA and CDR2 FQGNSA. The V gene lost 5 bases and the J gene lost 7 bases, with 24 bases spanning the gap. The CDR3 protein is CASSPRVWGSGGEQYF. In DNA, the CDR3 is TGTGCCAGCAGCCCACGAGTTTGGGGTTCCGGGGGTGAGCAGTACTTC.

The V and J genes are TRBV28 and TRBJ2-1, with TRBD2 matching over 13 bases. The length of the CDR3 is 20 residues. CDR1 and CDR2 (germline): MDHEN, SYDVKM. The trim removed 5 bases at V and 10 bases at J, leaving 23 bases unmatched. The CDR3 DNA is TGTGCCAGCAGTCTTAGAGAAGGACTAGCGGGAGAACACTGGAGGGGAGAGCAGTTCTTC. Translation: CASSLREGLAGEHWRGEQFF.

This clonotype was seen a few times. The chain recombines TRBV5-1 with TRBJ2-1; tentative D call: TRBD1 (6 bases). CDR1 is SGHRS and CDR2 is YFSETQ in the germline V gene. Trimming shortened V by 6 bases and J by 8 bases, and 30 bases separated the two germline ends. The CDR3 length is 18 residues. In nucleotides, the CDR3 is TGCGCCAGCACCGCCATAACCCTCAGGGGTCTGACAGGCGATGAGCAGTTCTTC. The encoded protein is CASTAITLRGLTGDEQFF.

V and J are TRBV9 and TRBJ2-3; D is uncertain. The CDR3 totals 15 residues. V was pared by 2 bases and J by 0 bases, with 10 bases between. CDR1 SGDLS and CDR2 YYNGEE come from the germline V gene. The CDR3 spells CASSVLAVSTDTQYF. DNA of the CDR3: TGTGCCAGCAGCGTTCTGGCGGTTAGCACAGATACGCAGTATTTT.

The rearrangement uses TRBV6-2 or TRBV6-3 and TRBJ1-2; no firm D call. The germline CDR1 and CDR2 sequences are MNHEY and SVGEGT. The V end lost 6 bases, the J end lost 4 bases, and 18 bases lay between the germline ends. The CDR3 has 15 amino acids. The CDR3: CASSPGGGTGYGYTF. The DNA for the CDR3 is TGTGCCAGCAGCCCCGGTGGCGGCACGGGCTATGGCTACACCTTC.

The CDR3 reads CASRAGQGIYGYTF. The CDR3 nucleotides read TGTGCCAGCAGGGCGGGACAGGGGATCTATGGCTACACCTTC. The chain couples TRBV12-3 or TRBV12-4 to TRBJ1-2, with TRBD1 matching over 10 bases. This CDR3 comprises 14 residues. Losses at the gene ends were 6 bases for V and 4 bases for J; bases not matched to a gene: 5.